The clone carrying this T cell receptor (beta chain) was observed many times. The antigen is not known. This CDR3 is built from 13 residues. The germline CDR1 and CDR2 sequences are MNHEY and SVGEGT. Trimming left V 1 base short and J 5 bases short, with 8 bases between. TCRdb processed the RT-PCR reads anew with MiXCR; each CDR3 protein has one entry. The data contain over 150,000 distinct CDR3 sequences, around 11% of them seen just once; the ten biggest clones take up around 33%. This sample was taken from a study of response to subunit inactivated influenza vaccine. Study observations and caveats: Each seasonal influenza vaccination, the authors suggested, recruits few new T cells.

The sequence was obtained from a man aged 45 to 75 who received an inactivated influenza vaccine. Specimen: CD8+ T cells sorted from PBMCs, collected around 2 years after vaccination. This chain joins TRBV6-2 or TRBV6-3 and TRBJ1-1; no clear D. The CDR3 loop reads CASSYFPGTEAFF. DNA for the CDR3: TGTGCCAGCAGTTACTTCCCGGGGACTGAAGCTTTCTTT.